The table lists the clone carrying this T cell receptor beta chain with a count of one. Its target is not known. This entry comes from a study of Ad26.COV2.S vaccination and SARS-CoV-2 variants. This CDR3 region has 16 residues. Trimming cost V 3 bases and J 4 bases, with 17 bases left between them. From germline, CDR1 is SGHDN and CDR2 FVKESK. The study, taken as a whole, reports: Vaccine recipients and placebo recipients showed similar non-spike TCR breadth. TCR breadth and depth analyses may have underestimated total T cell responses. Those who received the vaccine showed greater spike-specific TCR breadth than those given placebo.

Repertoires were generated with immunoSEQ multiplex PCR, while TCRdb's copy carries only in-frame clones and drops some. The sample lists 43,000 or so clones; around 83% were seen once. The source is a human donor who had recovered from COVID-19. Sequenced material: peripheral blood, taken after recovery from COVID-19. The V gene is TRBV14, the J gene TRBJ2-3; D is undetermined. DNA for the CDR3: TGTGCCAGCAGCCAGGGGATCGTAAACACACCAGATACGCAGTATTTT. Translated: CASSQGIVNTPDTQYF.